The 30 T cell receptor beta chains below were found in one sample sequenced in a study of T cell responses to AZD1222 COVID-19 vaccine. Clones were sequenced by immunoSEQ multiplex PCR, and TCRdb holds only the in-frame ones, with some missing. The data contain 150,000 to 200,000 clones, over 90% of them singletons. Source: peripheral blood, taken on day 0 of AZD1222 vaccination. The receptor set was obtained from an adult in good health.

CDR3 coding DNA: TGTGCCAGCAGCTTAACCCTAAATGAGCAGTTCTTC. Translated: CASSLTLNEQFF. This chain links TRBV7-3 with TRBJ2-1, with D unclear. CDR3 length: 12 amino acids. The V and J ends lost 0 bases and 7 bases respectively, with 4 bases between them. Germline CDR1 SGHTA, CDR2 FQGTGA. Full variable domain (remainder filled in from reference TRBV7-3 and TRBJ2-1): GAGVSQTPSNKVTEKGKYVELRCDPISGHTALYWYRQSLGQGPEFLIYFQGTGAADDSGLPNDRFFAVRPEGSVSTLKIQRTERGDSAVYLCASSLTLNEQFFGPGTRLTVL.

V usage is TRBV3-1 (or the pseudogene TRBV3-2) and J usage is TRBJ1-2; D is perhaps TRBD1 (6 bases). CDR1 and CDR2 from the germline V gene are LGHDT and YNNKEL (reference sequence). CDR3 length: 13 amino acids. V dropped 4 bases and J dropped 4 bases, with 10 bases sitting between them. CDR3 sequence: CASSLQGTYGYTF. In DNA, the CDR3 is TGTGCCAGCAGCCTTCAGGGGACCTATGGCTACACCTTC.

The V gene is TRBV18, the J gene TRBJ2-4; TRBD2 matches 7 bases. This CDR3 comprises 16 residues. Germline trimming cut 0 bases from V and 0 bases from J; bases unmatched to any gene: 2. In germline, CDR1 is KGHSH, CDR2 LQKENI. In DNA, the CDR3 is TGTGCCAGCTCACCACCGCTAGCGGCAGCCAAAAACATTCAGTACTTC. Translation gives CASSPPLAAAKNIQYF.

This clone was observed a single time. The rearrangement uses TRBV11-3 and TRBJ2-1, with 8 positions matching TRBD1. The CDR3 is 16 amino acids. V gave up 5 bases and J gave up 5 bases; unmatched junction bases: 11. Germline loops: CDR1 SGHNT, CDR2 YENEEA. CDR3 amino acids: CASSPSQGAVNNEQFF. CDR3 nucleotides: TGTGCCAGCAGCCCGTCCCAGGGGGCGGTCAACAATGAGCAGTTCTTC.

The CDR3 nucleotides are TGTGCCAGCAGCCAGACTAACTATGGCTACACCTTC. Amino acids: CASSQTNYGYTF. This chain connects TRBV2 to TRBJ1-2, with D unclear. This CDR3 has 12 residues. V shed 6 bases and J shed 0 bases, with 5 bases lying between them. Germline lookup yields CDR1 SNHLY and CDR2 FYNNEI.

V gene TRBV30 combines with J gene TRBJ2-1, with unresolved D. Germline V gene lookup returns CDR1 GTSNPN and CDR2 SVGIG (reference sequence). V was clipped by 0 bases and J by 8 bases, with 17 bases between them. The CDR3 is 15 residues long. CDR3: CAWSVSLRLLYEQFF. CDR3 coding DNA: TGTGCCTGGAGTGTAAGTCTCCGCCTGCTGTATGAGCAGTTCTTC.

This sequence joins TRBV7-9 and TRBJ2-3; possible D gene TRBD2, 6 bases. CDR3 size: 15 residues. V dropped 3 bases and J dropped 2 bases, with 12 bases sitting between them. Per the germline V gene, CDR1 is SEHNR and CDR2 is FQNEAQ (reference sequence). The CDR3, as DNA: TGTGCCAGCAGCTTTGGACTAAAAGACACAGATACGCAGTATTTT. It translates to CASSFGLKDTDTQYF.

The V call is TRBV15, the J call TRBJ1-4, with a possible D match to TRBD1 (6 bases). The CDR3 length is 20 residues. Trimming took 4 bases from V and 3 from J, leaving 27 bases between them. CDR1 is LNHNV and CDR2 is YYDKDF in the germline V gene (reference sequence). CDR3 residues: CATSTIPLTGLEGANEKLFF. The CDR3, as DNA: TGTGCCACCAGCACCATCCCCTTGACAGGATTAGAAGGGGCTAATGAAAAACTGTTTTTT.

This clone has only one observation. The chain recombines TRBV7-8 with TRBJ1-1; D is uncertain. Deletions cut 0 bases from V and 5 bases from J, with 7 bases between. CDR1 is SGHVS, CDR2 FQNEAQ, per germline. The CDR3 totals 13 residues. The CDR3 spells CASSLAGLTEAFF. The DNA for the CDR3 is TGTGCCAGCAGCTTAGCAGGTTTGACTGAAGCTTTCTTT.

This clone came up once. The chain has TRBV11-2 and TRBJ2-7; no firm D call. This CDR3 is 12 amino acids long. CDR1 is SGHAT and CDR2 is FQNNGV in the germline V gene. Deletions cut 1 base from V and 6 bases from J, with 7 bases between. In nucleotides, the CDR3 is TGTGCCAGCAGCTTAGCCGGCGTCGAGCAGTACTTC. This gives the protein CASSLAGVEQYF.

This chain joins TRBV7-3 and TRBJ2-1; D is ambiguous. The CDR3 contains 18 residues. Trimming stripped 5 bases from V and 0 bases from J, with 20 bases between. CDR1 and CDR2 from the germline V gene are SGHTA and FQGTGA. CDR3 amino acids: CASSLRSGQQSSYNEQFF. DNA of the CDR3: TGTGCCAGCAGCCTAAGGTCCGGCCAACAGAGCTCCTACAATGAGCAGTTCTTC. The full variable domain, completed using reference TRBV7-3 and TRBJ2-1, is GAGVSQTPSNKVTEKGKYVELRCDPISGHTALYWYRQSLGQGPEFLIYFQGTGAADDSGLPNDRFFAVRPEGSVSTLKIQRTERGDSAVYLCASSLRSGQQSSYNEQFFGPGTRLTVL.

The rearrangement joins TRBV28 to TRBJ1-1; 8 nucleotides line up with TRBD1. The CDR3 is 14 residues long. Looked up from germline, CDR1 is MDHEN and CDR2 is SYDVKM. Trimming took 4 bases from V and 1 from J; bases not matched to a gene: 2. Written as DNA, the CDR3 is TGTGCCAGCAGTTCGACAGGGGAGAACACTGAAGCTTTCTTT. The encoded protein is CASSSTGENTEAFF.

The gene calls are TRBV5-1 and TRBJ2-5; D might be TRBD2 (6 bases). The germline CDR1 and CDR2 sequences are SGHRS and YFSETQ. Trimming removed 9 bases from V and 1 base from J, with 10 bases in between. CDR3 size: 12 residues. The CDR3 DNA is TGCGCCACCAGGGACTTCCAAGAGACCCAGTACTTC. Residues: CATRDFQETQYF.

The V gene is TRBV16, the J gene TRBJ2-3; no firm D call. The V and J ends lost 3 bases and 2 bases respectively, with 18 bases between them. CDR3 size: 17 residues. The germline V gene has CDR1 KGHSY and CDR2 FQNENV. The CDR3 is CASSQVATKPHTDTQYF. Here the CDR3 DNA reads TGTGCCAGCAGCCAGGTGGCGACGAAGCCCCACACAGATACGCAGTATTTT.

The chain recombines TRBV28 with TRBJ2-4; a possible D gene is TRBD1 (6 bases). The CDR3 length is 15 residues. Germline assignment: CDR1 MDHEN and CDR2 SYDVKM. V was pared by 5 bases and J by 6 bases, with 17 bases between. The CDR3 DNA is TGTGCCAGCAGTCAGCCTGGGAGCAGGGGAAACATTCAGTACTTC. It specifies CASSQPGSRGNIQYF.

V and J are TRBV25-1 and TRBJ2-2; 7 bases align to TRBD1. This CDR3 spans 14 amino acids. The germline CDR1 and CDR2 sequences are MGHDK and SYGVNS. V shed 6 bases and J 6 bases; nucleotides not matched to a gene: 7. The CDR3 DNA reads TGTGCCAGCAGAGGACAGGACGTGTCCGGGGAGCTGTTTTTT. Its translation is CASRGQDVSGELFF.

The CDR3 loop reads CASSQGGKGRGTEAFF. The CDR3 coding sequence is TGCGCCAGCAGCCAAGGAGGAAAGGGACGAGGAACTGAAGCTTTCTTT. The chain combines TRBV4-3 with TRBJ1-1; possibly TRBD1 for D (5 bases). CDR3 length: 16 amino acids. The germline V gene encodes CDR1 LGHNA and CDR2 YSLEER. With 1 base removed from V and 5 bases from J, the gap between germline ends came to 17 bases.

The chain carries TRBV9 and TRBJ1-2; D unresolved. V was cut by 0 bases and J by 4 bases, with 22 bases left in between. From germline, CDR1 is SGDLS and CDR2 YYNGEE. This CDR3 comprises 18 residues. CDR3 nucleotide sequence: TGTGCCAGCAGCGTAGAGGCTTTGGGTCTCCCCGAAGGCTATGGCTACACCTTC. Residues: CASSVEALGLPEGYGYTF.

The J gene is TRBJ2-2, the V gene TRBV24-1; 9 positions match TRBD1. In germline, CDR1 is KGHDR, CDR2 SFDVKD. CDR3 length: 17 amino acids. V lost 4 bases to trimming and J lost 5 bases; unmatched junction nucleotides: 10. CDR3 coding DNA: TGTGCCACCAGTGACCGATACAGGGGGCCGGGAACCGGGGAGCTGTTTTTT. Its protein is CATSDRYRGPGTGELFF.

The genes are TRBV19 and TRBJ1-5, with 8 bases aligning to TRBD1. The V gene's germline CDR1 is LNHDA and CDR2 SQIVND (reference sequence). Germline trimming cut 4 bases from V and 6 bases from J; bases unmatched to any gene: 14. CDR3 length: 17 amino acids. The CDR3 nucleotides read TGTGCCAGTAGTACCGACTCTTGGACAGGGAGGGCTCAGCCCCAGCATTTT. Translated: CASSTDSWTGRAQPQHF.

This clone came up once. This chain joins TRBV5-4 and TRBJ2-5; 7 bases are shared with TRBD1. The CDR3 runs 14 residues. Trimming removed 4 bases from V and 4 bases from J; junction bases left unmatched: 7. Germline CDR1 reads SGHNT; CDR2 reads YYREEE (reference sequence). The CDR3 loop reads CASSAKTGTETQYF. The CDR3 coding sequence is TGTGCCAGCAGCGCCAAGACAGGGACAGAGACCCAGTACTTC.

The chain employs TRBV15 and TRBJ2-1; 7 bases agree with TRBD1. In germline, CDR1 is LNHNV, CDR2 YYDKDF (reference sequence). V gave up 0 bases and J gave up 7 bases; unmatched junction bases: 12. The CDR3 covers 17 residues. CDR3 sequence reads: CATSRDQVRGTDNEQFF. CDR3 DNA sequence: TGTGCCACCAGCAGAGATCAGGTCAGGGGGACGGATAATGAGCAGTTCTTC.

The chain is built from TRBV6-1 and TRBJ2-3; 13 bases align to TRBD2. Trimming took 3 bases from V and 3 from J; bases not matched to a gene: 3. CDR1 is MNHNS, CDR2 SASEGT, per germline. CDR3 length equals 16 residues. The CDR3 reads CASSDRTSGGTDTQYF. CDR3 coding DNA: TGTGCCAGCAGTGATCGGACTAGCGGGGGTACAGATACGCAGTATTTT.

This clone was counted once. The V gene is TRBV6-2 or TRBV6-3, the J gene TRBJ2-1; no clear D gene. The germline V gene encodes CDR1 MNHEY and CDR2 SVGEGT. The CDR3 is made up of 12 amino acids. The V gene lost 5 bases and the J gene lost 5 bases, with 7 bases spanning the gap. In DNA form, the CDR3 reads TGTGCCAGCAGTCAACAGAACAATGAGCAGTTCTTC. It codes for CASSQQNNEQFF.

This sequence joins TRBV24-1 and TRBJ2-5; TRBD1 is a possible D gene (6 bases). V lost 9 bases to trimming and J lost 1 base, with 11 bases between them. There are 13 residues in the CDR3. Germline assignment: CDR1 KGHDR and CDR2 SFDVKD. The CDR3 spells CATGGGPQETQYF. The CDR3 nucleotides are TGTGCCACCGGGGGCGGGCCCCAAGAGACCCAGTACTTC.

The chain is built from TRBV28 and TRBJ2-7; D possibly corresponds to TRBD1 (6 bases). Germline CDR1 is MDHEN and CDR2 is SYDVKM. CDR3 length: 13 residues. V shed 6 bases and J shed 0 bases, with 9 bases lying between them. The CDR3 DNA sequence: TGTGCCAGCAGCAGGGGCCACTCCTACGAGCAGTACTTC. As protein: CASSRGHSYEQYF.

The chain has TRBV9 and TRBJ2-1, with 9 nucleotides matching TRBD2. Germline assignment: CDR1 SGDLS and CDR2 YYNGEE. The J segment lost 7 bases and the V segment lost 0 bases, leaving 2 bases of the junction unmatched. This CDR3 region has 14 residues. CDR3 DNA sequence: TGTGCCAGCAGCGTAGGTAGCGGGAGAAATGAGCAGTTCTTC. This encodes CASSVGSGRNEQFF.

This chain connects TRBV27 to TRBJ1-5, with a weak D call TRBD1 (6 bases). Germline V CDR1 and CDR2: MNHEY, SMNVEV (reference sequence). The CDR3 totals 13 residues. Trimming left V 4 bases short and J 7 bases short, with 11 bases between. CDR3 in amino acids: CASSWTVGQPQHF. The DNA for the CDR3 is TGTGCCAGCAGTTGGACAGTAGGACAGCCCCAGCATTTT.

The chain couples TRBV7-9 to TRBJ2-2, with D uncertain. This CDR3 comprises 14 residues. The germline V gene encodes CDR1 SEHNR and CDR2 FQNEAQ (reference sequence). V lost 0 bases and J 1 base, leaving 3 bases between the germline ends. For the CDR3, the DNA is TGTGCCAGCAGCTTAGCAATGAACACCGGGGAGCTGTTTTTT. Translation: CASSLAMNTGELFF.

The CDR3 is CATSRDGNTGELFF. Here the CDR3 DNA reads TGTGCCACCAGCAGGGACGGGAACACCGGGGAGCTGTTTTTT. The rearrangement joins TRBV24-1 to TRBJ2-2, with D perhaps TRBD1 or TRBD2 (5 bases each). Germline V lookup: CDR1 KGHDR, CDR2 SFDVKD. The CDR3 covers 14 residues. The germline V and J ends were trimmed by 7 bases and 1 base, with 9 bases remaining between them.